This TCR beta chain was sequenced for a study of T-cell reconstitution after alpha-beta-depleted transplantation in children. Preparing the TCRbeta library involved the use of unique molecular identifiers. TCRdb re-called the PCR reads through MiXCR, storing one row per CDR3 protein. The sample has hundreds of thousands of distinct CDR3 sequences; under 12% are singletons. This clonotype came up a few times. The antigen is undetermined. Findings of the study overall: Several patients had high TCRbeta diversity at day 60; it came from surviving recipient T cells and thymic progenitors. About two months after transplant, alpha-beta T cells reportedly came from several hundred expanded graft clones.

V lost 2 bases and J lost 4; bases outside the gene matches: 14. Germline V gene data show CDR1 as DFQATT and CDR2 as SNEGSKA (reference sequence). The CDR3 is 16 amino acids. The TCR sequence derives from a child aged 2 to 9 with inherited bone marrow failure, due to receive a stem cell transplant. The input for sequencing was PBMCs, taken before TCRalphabeta/CD19-depleted stem cell transplant. J is TRBJ2-7 and V is TRBV20-1, with 7 bases aligning to TRBD1. The CDR3 region is CSARPTPQGISYEQYF. CDR3 sequence (DNA): TGCAGTGCTAGACCAACCCCACAGGGGATCTCTTACGAGCAGTACTTC.